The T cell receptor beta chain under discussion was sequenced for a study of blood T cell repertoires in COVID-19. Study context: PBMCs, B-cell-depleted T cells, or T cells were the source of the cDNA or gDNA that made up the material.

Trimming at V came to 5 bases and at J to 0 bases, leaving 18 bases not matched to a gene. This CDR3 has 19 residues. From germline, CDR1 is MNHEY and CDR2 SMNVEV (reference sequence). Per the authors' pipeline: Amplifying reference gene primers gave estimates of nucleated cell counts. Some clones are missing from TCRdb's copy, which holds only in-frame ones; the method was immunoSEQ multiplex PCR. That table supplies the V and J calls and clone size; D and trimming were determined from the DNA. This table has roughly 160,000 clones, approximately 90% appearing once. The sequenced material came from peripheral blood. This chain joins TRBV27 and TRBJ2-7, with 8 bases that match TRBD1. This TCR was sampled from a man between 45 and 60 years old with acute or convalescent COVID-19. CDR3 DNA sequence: TGTGCCAGCAGTACCGGGGAGACCAGGGGGCTTGGGTACTCCTACGAGCAGTACTTC. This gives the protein CASSTGETRGLGYSYEQYF.